Below, one TCR beta chain is given with its context. Its antigen is unidentified. The data were produced by immunoSEQ multiplex PCR, yet TCRdb's version contains in-frame clones alone and is incomplete. The repertoire holds 250,000 or so clones, approximately 84% seen once, with about 12% in the top ten. The source of the sample is a study of cytomegalovirus exposure and HLA in healthy donors. Across the study: A subsequent analysis stated that the 100 to 150 validation repertoires were run on the same platform as the roughly 700 first-cohort repertoires.

In germline, CDR1 is MNHEY, CDR2 SVGAGI. This CDR3 has 14 amino acids. Trimming shortened V by 0 bases and J by 8 bases, and 13 bases separated the two germline ends. Study-wide findings and caveats: A few chains tied to CMV proved CMV antigen-specific in vitro.

Among the approximately 130 subjects of the validation cohort, separate from the approximately 670-subject first cohort, were the donors. Sequencing was done on a sample of PBMCs. The clonotype originates from a man younger than 35 in good health and CMV-seropositive. The V gene is TRBV6-5, the J gene TRBJ2-5; maybe TRBD1 (6 bases). CDR3 loop: CASSYSWGPGTQYF. The CDR3 region has the DNA TGTGCCAGCAGTTACTCCTGGGGGCCGGGTACCCAGTACTTC.